This T cell receptor (beta chain) was recovered during a study of circulating CD8 cells and anti-PD-1 response in melanoma. Study-level points and caveats: TIGIT repertoires were least diverse, DNEG repertoires most diverse.

The germline V gene encodes CDR1 MGHDK and CDR2 SYGVNS. The CDR3 consists of 16 residues. V was clipped by 4 bases and J by 2 bases; unmatched bases: 7. From live CD3+CD8+TCRalphabeta+ cells, four PD-1 and/or TIGIT subsets were sorted. This clonotype is termed medium-sized. Its specificity is unknown. The QIAseq Immune Repertoire TCR panel built the libraries from approximately 16 ng of total RNA. TCRdb used MiXCR to reprocess the reads, holding one entry per CDR3 protein. The repertoire holds 1,500 or so distinct CDR3 sequences, around 6.8% seen once, with approximately 8% in the top ten. The gene calls are TRBV25-1 and TRBJ2-3, with 9 bases lining up with TRBD1. The sample in question was CD8+ T cells from PBMCs, obtained at baseline or after one month of anti-PD-1 therapy (not recorded which). This receptor was identified in a human donor with melanoma. The chain's CDR3 is CASSVRTGVYTDTQYF. DNA of the CDR3: TGTGCCAGCAGTGTAAGGACAGGGGTCTACACAGATACGCAGTATTTT.